The entry below gives a single TCR beta chain sequence along with its context. The data were taken from a study of cytomegalovirus exposure and HLA in healthy donors. V gave up 4 bases and J gave up 6 bases, with 7 bases separating them. This CDR3 is 13 amino acids long. Germline-derived CDR1 and CDR2 are SEHNR and FQNEAQ (reference sequence). The primer mix had 60 Vbeta and 13 Jbeta primers. Assay: immunoSEQ multiplex PCR; the TCRdb copy retains only in-frame clones and omits some. The repertoire holds approximately 190,000 clones, with 81% as singletons. The sequencing input was PBMCs. The receptor's source is a man between 50 and 59 years old in good health and CMV-seronegative. The chain combines TRBV7-9 with TRBJ1-6; D gene unclear. The CDR3 DNA is TGTGCCAGCAGCTATCCGGGTAATTCACCCCTCCACTTT. Its translation: CASSYPGNSPLHF.